The rows below give T cell receptor beta chains drawn from one sample of a study of cytomegalovirus exposure and HLA in healthy donors. Only in-frame clones appear in the TCRdb table, and some are missing; sequencing was by immunoSEQ multiplex PCR. The sample shows around 150,000 clones, roughly 60% of them seen only once. Specimen: PBMCs. The source of these receptors is a middle-aged woman in good health and CMV-seronegative. Each CDR3 is given with its conserved first and last residue. Fields, in order: CDR3 protein, clone size, V gene, D gene, J gene. A D gene is named only where the DNA matches it firmly. A clone size is listed for some rows: how often the clone was seen (once, few, many), or a class if it is expanded.

CDR3aa: CASSLVGVNQPQHF
abundance: NA
v_gene: TRBV7-2
d_gene: NA
j_gene: TRBJ1-5

CDR3aa: CASSWTGNTEAFF
abundance: NA
v_gene: TRBV6-5
d_gene: TRBD1
j_gene: TRBJ1-1

CDR3aa: CASSSLLQGPTYEQYF
abundance: NA
v_gene: TRBV27
d_gene: NA
j_gene: TRBJ2-7

CDR3aa: CASSFGQAKGTDTQYF
abundance: NA
v_gene: TRBV5-5
d_gene: TRBD1
j_gene: TRBJ2-3

CDR3aa: CASSSAGLDTIYF
abundance: NA
v_gene: TRBV7-9
d_gene: NA
j_gene: TRBJ1-3

CDR3aa: CASSPSRRETDTQYF
abundance: NA
v_gene: TRBV18
d_gene: NA
j_gene: TRBJ2-3

CDR3aa: CASSSGQGSYNEQFF
abundance: NA
v_gene: TRBV5-6
d_gene: TRBD1
j_gene: TRBJ2-1

CDR3aa: CASSPRGGRLNTEAFF
abundance: NA
v_gene: TRBV7-3
d_gene: NA
j_gene: TRBJ1-1

CDR3aa: CASRRTGDNSPLHF
abundance: NA
v_gene: TRBV4-2
d_gene: TRBD1
j_gene: TRBJ1-6

CDR3aa: CSSRLAGRTDTQYF
abundance: NA
v_gene: TRBV29-1
d_gene: TRBD2
j_gene: TRBJ2-3

CDR3aa: CASVQGATAFF
abundance: NA
v_gene: TRBV19
d_gene: TRBD1
j_gene: TRBJ1-1

CDR3aa: CAISENRANYGYTF
abundance: NA
v_gene: TRBV10-3
d_gene: NA
j_gene: TRBJ1-2

CDR3aa: CSGTGEGDAFF
abundance: NA
v_gene: TRBV29-1
d_gene: TRBD1
j_gene: TRBJ1-1

CDR3aa: CASSRRPGQAFSGYTF
abundance: NA
v_gene: TRBV7-2
d_gene: TRBD1
j_gene: TRBJ1-2

CDR3aa: CASSLDAGGEAFF
abundance: NA
v_gene: TRBV5-1
d_gene: NA
j_gene: TRBJ1-1

CDR3aa: CASSLGREDGNTIYF
abundance: once
v_gene: TRBV13
d_gene: NA
j_gene: TRBJ1-3

CDR3aa: CASGRINSPLHF
abundance: NA
v_gene: TRBV19
d_gene: NA
j_gene: TRBJ1-6

CDR3aa: CASGGQGARGETQYF
abundance: few
v_gene: TRBV27
d_gene: TRBD1
j_gene: TRBJ2-5

CDR3aa: CASGAGDSGNTIYF
abundance: NA
v_gene: TRBV5-1
d_gene: NA
j_gene: TRBJ1-3

CDR3aa: CASSFRDYTYEQYF
abundance: NA
v_gene: TRBV27
d_gene: TRBD2
j_gene: TRBJ2-7

CDR3aa: CSVETRDSIPEAFF
abundance: NA
v_gene: TRBV29-1
d_gene: NA
j_gene: TRBJ1-1

CDR3aa: CASSLRQGSSGNTIYF
abundance: NA
v_gene: TRBV7-2
d_gene: TRBD1
j_gene: TRBJ1-3

CDR3aa: CASSLLRAETQYF
abundance: NA
v_gene: TRBV5-8
d_gene: NA
j_gene: TRBJ2-5

CDR3aa: CASSPRGQGPYEQYF
abundance: NA
v_gene: TRBV7-9
d_gene: TRBD1
j_gene: TRBJ2-7

CDR3aa: CASTPGTDRPLHF
abundance: few
v_gene: TRBV27
d_gene: TRBD1
j_gene: TRBJ1-6

CDR3aa: CASSTGTGPYEQYF
abundance: NA
v_gene: TRBV14
d_gene: TRBD1
j_gene: TRBJ2-7

CDR3aa: CASRGAGDTEAFF
abundance: NA
v_gene: TRBV6-5
d_gene: NA
j_gene: TRBJ1-1

CDR3aa: CASSAFGWRGAGNEQFF
abundance: NA
v_gene: TRBV28
d_gene: NA
j_gene: TRBJ2-1

CDR3aa: CAGDRGTNNSPLHF
abundance: NA
v_gene: TRBV2
d_gene: TRBD1
j_gene: TRBJ1-6

CDR3aa: CASSLGGPHIDTEAFF
abundance: NA
v_gene: TRBV5-1
d_gene: NA
j_gene: TRBJ1-1

CDR3aa: CASSLEQGPYEQYF
abundance: NA
v_gene: TRBV5-8
d_gene: NA
j_gene: TRBJ2-7

CDR3aa: CAWSGQGFGETQYF
abundance: few
v_gene: TRBV30
d_gene: TRBD1
j_gene: TRBJ2-5

CDR3aa: CASSSGGAWVETQYF
abundance: few
v_gene: TRBV19
d_gene: TRBD2
j_gene: TRBJ2-5

CDR3aa: CATSRDLGANTQYF
abundance: NA
v_gene: TRBV15
d_gene: NA
j_gene: TRBJ2-3

CDR3aa: CASSESITSDNYNEQFF
abundance: NA
v_gene: TRBV10-1
d_gene: TRBD2
j_gene: TRBJ2-1

CDR3aa: CASSLRGHESGNTIYF
abundance: few
v_gene: TRBV5-4
d_gene: NA
j_gene: TRBJ1-3

CDR3aa: CASTLAGGTGELFF
abundance: NA
v_gene: TRBV10-2
d_gene: TRBD2
j_gene: TRBJ2-2

CDR3aa: CASGQSSYEQYF
abundance: NA
v_gene: TRBV9
d_gene: NA
j_gene: TRBJ2-7

CDR3aa: CASSLFPPSSGGGLSYNEQFF
abundance: NA
v_gene: TRBV27
d_gene: TRBD2
j_gene: TRBJ2-1

CDR3aa: CASGPGGPNYGYTF
abundance: NA
v_gene: TRBV7-3
d_gene: TRBD1
j_gene: TRBJ1-2

CDR3aa: CAISGSRLTTYEQYF
abundance: NA
v_gene: TRBV10-3
d_gene: NA
j_gene: TRBJ2-7

CDR3aa: CASSPRGPGNTIYF
abundance: once
v_gene: TRBV5-4
d_gene: TRBD1
j_gene: TRBJ1-3

CDR3aa: CASSLQGAGELFF
abundance: NA
v_gene: TRBV18
d_gene: NA
j_gene: TRBJ2-2

CDR3aa: CASSEAYSDRVPGNEQFF
abundance: NA
v_gene: TRBV6-1
d_gene: TRBD1
j_gene: TRBJ2-1

CDR3aa: CASSVPGQKQETQYF
abundance: NA
v_gene: TRBV5-4
d_gene: TRBD1
j_gene: TRBJ2-5

CDR3aa: CASSPGTGGVRAPLHF
abundance: NA
v_gene: TRBV5-4
d_gene: TRBD1
j_gene: TRBJ1-6

CDR3aa: CASSSPEFGDYGYTF
abundance: few
v_gene: TRBV6-5
d_gene: NA
j_gene: TRBJ1-2

CDR3aa: CAWSDSGLELFF
abundance: NA
v_gene: TRBV30
d_gene: NA
j_gene: TRBJ1-4

CDR3aa: CASSLHKPGFRDTIYF
abundance: NA
v_gene: TRBV4-3
d_gene: NA
j_gene: TRBJ1-3

CDR3aa: CAWRPRDRGQGGVAFF
abundance: few
v_gene: TRBV30
d_gene: TRBD1
j_gene: TRBJ1-1

CDR3aa: CASSYEQLAKNIQYF
abundance: NA
v_gene: TRBV6-6
d_gene: NA
j_gene: TRBJ2-4

CDR3aa: CASSLSGGGPDTQYF
abundance: NA
v_gene: TRBV7-3
d_gene: TRBD2
j_gene: TRBJ2-3

CDR3aa: CASSPGTGYYGYTF
abundance: NA
v_gene: TRBV5-1
d_gene: TRBD1
j_gene: TRBJ1-2

CDR3aa: CASSLGAQRGTQYF
abundance: NA
v_gene: TRBV5-1
d_gene: NA
j_gene: TRBJ2-5